The next 15 T cell receptor beta chains were all read from a single sample in a study of blood T cell repertoires in COVID-19. The data were produced by immunoSEQ multiplex PCR, yet TCRdb's version contains in-frame clones alone and is incomplete. Among around 450,000 clones listed, around 90% were seen once. Source material: PBMCs or T cells enriched from blood (not recorded which). These receptor sequences come from a woman under 30 who had recovered from COVID-19.

The chain is built from TRBV10-2 and TRBJ1-1, with a possible D match to TRBD1 (6 bases). V lost 10 bases to trimming and J lost 0 bases, with 18 bases between them. Germline V gene data show CDR1 as WSHSY and CDR2 as SAAADI. The CDR3 is 15 amino acids. The CDR3 reads CATANNRAMNTEAFF. The DNA for the CDR3 is TGCGCCACCGCGAATAACAGGGCTATGAACACTGAAGCTTTCTTT.

This chain's CDR3 is CASGETADSSKAFF. CDR3 in DNA: TGTGCCAGCGGGGAGACTGCGGACTCATCTAAAGCTTTCTTT. The chain links TRBV18 to TRBJ1-1; the D is unclear. V was trimmed by 8 bases and J by 9 bases, leaving 22 bases between them. Germline V gives CDR1 KGHSH, CDR2 LQKENI. The CDR3 is 14 amino acids.

This clone was recorded only once. The CDR3 region has the DNA TGTGCCAGCAGACCCCACGGACAGGGTGAGGAGACCCAGTACTTC. It encodes CASRPHGQGEETQYF. This chain uses TRBV2 with TRBJ2-5; 8 nucleotides align to TRBD1. The CDR3 has 15 residues. V lost 6 bases to trimming and J lost 5 bases; unmatched junction nucleotides: 11. Germline CDR1 reads SNHLY; CDR2 reads FYNNEI.

V usage is TRBV18 and J usage is TRBJ2-2; a weak D match, TRBD2 (5 bases). With 6 bases removed from V and 1 base from J, the gap between germline ends came to 12 bases. The CDR3 is made up of 15 amino acids. Germline V gene data show CDR1 as KGHSH and CDR2 as LQKENI. CDR3 nucleotides: TGTGCCAGCTCCACGAGGGTTGAGAACACCGGGGAGCTGTTTTTT. This codes for CASSTRVENTGELFF.

The J gene is TRBJ2-3, the V gene TRBV18, with 9 positions matching TRBD2. The length of the CDR3 is 14 residues. V lost 3 bases to trimming and J lost 4 bases; unmatched junction nucleotides: 2. Germline assignment: CDR1 KGHSH and CDR2 LQKENI. The CDR3 bases are TGTGCCAGCTCACCCGGGACTAGCCCAGATACGCAGTATTTT. Translating it yields CASSPGTSPDTQYF.

The V call is TRBV11-2, the J call TRBJ1-5; D remains ambiguous. The CDR3 loop spans 13 amino acids. Germline V gene sequence: CDR1 SGHAT, CDR2 FQNNGV. V gave up 5 bases and J gave up 0 bases, with 5 bases separating them. This CDR3 is CASSPGSNQPQHF. DNA of the CDR3: TGTGCCAGCAGCCCAGGTAGCAATCAGCCCCAGCATTTT.

The chain has TRBV3-1 (or the pseudogene TRBV3-2) and TRBJ1-2; D possibly corresponds to TRBD1 (5 bases). Trimming removed 4 bases from V and 2 bases from J, with 8 bases in between. Germline V gene lookup returns CDR1 LGHDT and CDR2 YNNKEL (reference sequence). This CDR3 has 13 amino acids. The CDR3 is CASSLAGNYGYTF. The CDR3 coding sequence is TGTGCCAGCAGCCTTGCAGGGAACTATGGCTACACCTTC.

The V gene is TRBV3-1 (or the pseudogene TRBV3-2), the J gene TRBJ2-5, with TRBD2 as a possible D gene (7 bases). V was trimmed by 0 bases and J by 1 base, leaving 18 bases between them. CDR3 length: 18 amino acids. The V gene's germline CDR1 is LGHDT and CDR2 YNNKEL (reference sequence). For the CDR3, the DNA is TGTGCCAGCAGCCAAGATCCACGACTAGGGGGGGTCCAAGAGACCCAGTACTTC. It specifies CASSQDPRLGGVQETQYF.

The genes are TRBV5-4 and TRBJ1-4; 8 bases map to TRBD1. The V gene's germline CDR1 is SGHNT and CDR2 YYREEE (reference sequence). V lost 4 bases to trimming and J lost 7 bases; unmatched junction nucleotides: 6. The CDR3 spans 14 residues. This CDR3 is CASSRGTGPEKLFF. The CDR3 bases are TGTGCCAGCAGCCGTGGGACAGGCCCTGAAAAACTGTTTTTT.

The V and J genes are TRBV2 and TRBJ2-7; 10 bases map to TRBD1. J was trimmed by 1 base and V by 5 bases; bases with no gene match: 5. This CDR3 spans 15 amino acids. Germline V lookup: CDR1 SNHLY, CDR2 FYNNEI. In DNA form, the CDR3 reads TGTGCCAGCAGTTCGGGACAGGGGTCTTCCTACGAGCAGTACTTC. Translating gives CASSSGQGSSYEQYF.

The rearrangement joins TRBV30 to TRBJ1-5, with D unresolved. Germline V gene lookup returns CDR1 GTSNPN and CDR2 SVGIG (reference sequence). CDR3 length: 14 residues. Trimming left V 2 bases short and J 1 base short, with 9 bases between. The CDR3 nucleotides read TGTGCCTGGAGTACCCAAAGCAGCAATCAGCCCCAGCATTTT. Translation gives CAWSTQSSNQPQHF. The variable domain in full, completed from reference TRBV30 and TRBJ1-5, reads SQTIHQWPATLVQPVGSPLSLECTVEGTSNPNLYWYRQAAGRGLQLLFYSVGIGQISSEVPQNLSASRPQDRQFILSSKKLLLSDSGFYLCAWSTQSSNQPQHFGDGTRLSIL.

The rearrangement uses TRBV12-5 and TRBJ1-6; tentative D call: TRBD1 (5 bases). The CDR3 covers 20 residues. V was cut by 0 bases and J by 4 bases, with 22 bases left in between. Germline CDR1 reads LGHNT; CDR2 reads FRNRAP. CDR3 DNA sequence: TGTGCTAGTGGTTTGGTATTAGGAATAGGGGAGGCAGGGTATAATTCACCCCTCCACTTT. Translation gives CASGLVLGIGEAGYNSPLHF.

The V gene is TRBV7-9, the J gene TRBJ2-7; TRBD2 agrees at 8 bases. Germline V gives CDR1 SEHNR, CDR2 FQNEAQ (reference sequence). V shed 10 bases and J 5 bases; nucleotides not matched to a gene: 13. The CDR3 covers 14 residues. CDR3: CATVGGASVDEQYF. In DNA form, the CDR3 reads TGTGCCACCGTCGGGGGGGCGTCCGTTGACGAGCAGTACTTC.

This chain uses TRBV6-6 with TRBJ1-2; unclear D gene. This CDR3 is built from 13 residues. Trimming pared 7 bases from V and 4 bases from J, leaving 13 bases between. The germline V gene has CDR1 MNHNY and CDR2 SVGAGI (reference sequence). The CDR3 nucleotides read TGTGCCAGCACTCCCTCGGGTTTCTATGGCTACACCTTC. Amino acids: CASTPSGFYGYTF.

V gene TRBV3-1 (or the pseudogene TRBV3-2) combines with J gene TRBJ1-1; no reliable D call. Germline CDR1 is LGHDT and CDR2 is YNNKEL (reference sequence). CDR3 length: 14 residues. V was shortened by 4 bases and J by 4 bases, with 13 bases between the two germline ends. In DNA form, the CDR3 reads TGTGCCAGCAGCCGACTTATGGTAGGCACTGAAGCTTTCTTT. Its translation: CASSRLMVGTEAFF.